Listed below are T cell receptor beta chains from one sample, sequenced in a study of OX40 agonist ivuxolimab in advanced cancers. TCRdb's table, derived via immunoSEQ multiplex PCR, lists solely in-frame clones and lacks some. The table records 40,000 or so clones, roughly 82% of them present only once. Sequenced material: CD4+ or CD8+ T cells sorted from blood, taken in a trial of the OX40 agonist ivuxolimab. The receptor set was obtained from an adult with an advanced solid tumor such as melanoma, head and neck, liver or kidney cancer. The CDR3 runs from the conserved cysteine through the conserved F or W. The D gene is left open where the match is weak. Size is stated for part of the rows, as once, few or many counts, or as a class when the clone is expanded.

d_call clone_size j_call cdr3_length v_call cdr3_nt cdr3_aa
NA NA TRBJ2-3 15 TRBV11-2 TGTGCCAGCAGCTTAGCCGCCGGGCCCACAGATACGCAGTATTTT CASSLAAGPTDTQYF
TRBD2 NA TRBJ2-1 15 TRBV11-2 TGTGCCAGCAGCTTAGTAGGCGGGGGGTACAATGAGCAGTTCTTC CASSLVGGGYNEQFF
NA few TRBJ1-2 13 TRBV14 TGTGCCAGCAGCCACGTGGGGGCGGGCGGCTACACCTTC CASSHVGAGGYTF
NA NA TRBJ2-7 13 TRBV10-3 TGTGCCATCAGTGAGCCGAGGGGGGGCGAGCAGTACTTC CAISEPRGGEQYF
TRBD1 NA TRBJ2-1 15 TRBV5-4 TGTGCCAGCAGCTTGGCCGGGACAGCCTACAATGAGCAGTTCTTC CASSLAGTAYNEQFF
NA NA TRBJ2-7 14 TRBV11-2 TGTGCCAGCAGCTTATATCAGGATTCCTACGAGCAGTACTTC CASSLYQDSYEQYF
TRBD1 NA TRBJ1-6 14 TRBV6-5 TGTGCCAGCAGTTCGGGACAGGCGCGCGCACCCCTCCACTTT CASSSGQARAPLHF
NA NA TRBJ2-7 15 TRBV5-4 TGTGCTTCCAGCAACCCCGGGGTTTCGGTCTACGAGCAGTACTTC CASSNPGVSVYEQYF
NA few TRBJ2-5 12 TRBV7-9 TGTGCCAGCAGTTTAGTAGAGGAGACCCAGTACTTC CASSLVEETQYF
TRBD1 NA TRBJ1-3 14 TRBV10-3 TGTGCCATCAGTTCGGACAGGGATGGAAACACCATATATTTT CAISSDRDGNTIYF
TRBD2 NA TRBJ2-7 14 TRBV2 TGTGCCAGCAGCGGACTAGCGGGAGTGTACGAGCAGTACTTC CASSGLAGVYEQYF
TRBD1 once TRBJ1-4 15 TRBV6-1 TGTGCCAGCAGTGAATTCGGGACAGGGGGTGAAAAACTGTTTTTT CASSEFGTGGEKLFF
NA NA TRBJ2-7 19 TRBV7-2 TGTGCCAGCAGTTATAAGCGGGTAGGGGGCTCGTCTAAGGAATACGAGCAGTACTTC CASSYKRVGGSSKEYEQYF
NA NA TRBJ2-3 15 TRBV5-5 TGTGCCAGCGCGAGGGGGACATTTAGCACAGATACGCAGTATTTT CASARGTFSTDTQYF
NA NA TRBJ1-4 14 TRBV19 TGTGCCAGTAGGCCATTTGCAACTAATGAAAAACTGTTTTTT CASRPFATNEKLFF
NA NA TRBJ1-6 18 TRBV2 TGTGCCAGCAGTGAGTTTCCCGGACAACGGTCCTATAATTCACCCCTCCACTTT CASSEFPGQRSYNSPLHF
TRBD2 NA TRBJ2-1 16 TRBV5-4 TGTGCCAGCAGCTTCGGCGCGGGAGGGCCGGGCAATGAGCAGTTCTTC CASSFGAGGPGNEQFF
NA NA TRBJ1-1 13 TRBV6-6 TGTGCCAGCAGTTACTTCAGGGGTACTGAAGCTTTCTTT CASSYFRGTEAFF
NA NA TRBJ1-1 14 TRBV28 TGTGCCAGCAAGAGGGCAGGGGCACTCACTGAAGCTTTCTTT CASKRAGALTEAFF
NA NA TRBJ2-1 14 TRBV30 TGTGCCTGGAACCGGGGAGGCTCCTACAATGAGCAGTTCTTC CAWNRGGSYNEQFF
TRBD1 NA TRBJ2-7 15 TRBV5-5 TGTGCCAGCAGCTTGGTGGGACAGGGCTCCTACGAGCAGTACTTC CASSLVGQGSYEQYF
TRBD1 NA TRBJ1-1 16 TRBV7-9 TGTGCCAGCAGCTCCGGACAGGGACGTTACGGCACTGAAGCTTTCTTT CASSSGQGRYGTEAFF
TRBD1 NA TRBJ1-2 15 TRBV19 TGTGCCAGTAGCGAACAGGGGTTTGGCATCTATGGCTACACCTTC CASSEQGFGIYGYTF
TRBD1 NA TRBJ1-2 13 TRBV19 TGTGCCAGTAGTATGCGGGACAGCTATGGCTACACCTTC CASSMRDSYGYTF
NA NA TRBJ2-4 13 TRBV27 TGTGCCAGCAAGCCCGGACAGAAAAACATTCAGTACTTC CASKPGQKNIQYF
TRBD2 NA TRBJ2-1 19 TRBV13 TGTGCCAGCAGCAGACCGGGACTAGCGGTGAGGGGGGGTTACAATGAGCAGTTCTTC CASSRPGLAVRGGYNEQFF
NA few TRBJ1-4 11 TRBV5-5 TGTGCCAGCAGCTTCCGGGACCAACTGTTTTTT CASSFRDQLFF
NA NA TRBJ2-7 14 TRBV2 TGTGCCAGCAGTGTTTGGCAGGGGAACTACGAGCAGTACTTC CASSVWQGNYEQYF
NA NA TRBJ1-4 16 TRBV19 TGTGCCAGTAGGCCGTGGGAGGTTGCTGATGGTGAAAAACTGTTTTTT CASRPWEVADGEKLFF
NA NA TRBJ1-3 16 TRBV6-5 TGTGCCAGCAGTTACTATCGGCCAAATTCTGGAAACACCATATATTTT CASSYYRPNSGNTIYF
NA NA TRBJ2-3 15 TRBV5-5 TGTGCCAGCAGCTCCAGCCCCAGGGATGCAGATACGCAGTATTTT CASSSSPRDADTQYF
NA NA TRBJ2-2 17 TRBV21-1 TGTGCCAGCCCTTTACCGACAGGGGGCTTGAACACCGGGGAGCTGTTTTTT CASPLPTGGLNTGELFF
NA NA TRBJ2-5 14 TRBV7-7 TGTGCTAGCAGCCGGACCGGGGAAAGAGAGACCCAGTACTTC CASSRTGERETQYF